The sequence of this T cell receptor (beta chain) was determined in a study of breast tumors, draining lymph nodes, adjacent tissues. Axillary draining lymph nodes of breast cancer patients supplied the node samples. TCRdb re-called the multiplex PCR reads through MiXCR, storing one row per CDR3 protein. The data show around 190,000 distinct CDR3 sequences, with roughly a third seen just once and around 4.5% held by the top ten. This clonotype was detected ten times or more. The TCR sequence derives from a female donor with breast cancer. Some clones in this sample may be carry-over from other donors' samples. Specimen: axillary lymph node tissue.

The CDR3 DNA follows: TGTGCCAGCAGCTTGGGGGCCCCAGCTGGCTACACCTTC. Amino acid sequence: CASSLGAPAGYTF. V and J are TRBV5-4 and TRBJ1-2; D gene uncertain. The CDR3 length is 13 residues. The V end lost 0 bases, the J end lost 7 bases, and 10 bases lay between the germline ends. CDR1 is SGHNT and CDR2 is YYREEE in the germline V gene (reference sequence). Variable domain in full (rest from reference TRBV5-4 and TRBJ1-2): ETGVTQSPTHLIKTRGQQVTLRCSSQSGHNTVSWYQQALGQGPQFIFQYYREEENGRGNFPPRFSGLQFPNYSSELNVNALELDDSALYLCASSLGAPAGYTFGSGTRLTVV.